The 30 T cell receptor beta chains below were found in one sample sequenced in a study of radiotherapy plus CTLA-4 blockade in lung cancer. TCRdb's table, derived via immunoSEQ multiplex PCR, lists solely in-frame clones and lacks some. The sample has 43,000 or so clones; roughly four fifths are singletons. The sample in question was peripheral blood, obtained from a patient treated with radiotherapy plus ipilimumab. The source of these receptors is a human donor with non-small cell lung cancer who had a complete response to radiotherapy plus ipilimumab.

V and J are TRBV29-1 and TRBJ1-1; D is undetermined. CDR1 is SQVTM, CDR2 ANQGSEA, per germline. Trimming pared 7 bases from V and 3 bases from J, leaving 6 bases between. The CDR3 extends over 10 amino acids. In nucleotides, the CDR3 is TGCAGCGCACTGGACACTGAAGCTTTCTTT. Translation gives CSALDTEAFF.

Here the CDR3 reads CASSLGGAISYEQYF. Here the CDR3 DNA reads TGTGCCAGCAGCCTGGGGGGGGCCATCTCCTACGAGCAGTACTTC. The rearrangement uses TRBV28 and TRBJ2-7; the D gene is possibly TRBD2 (7 bases). V dropped 6 bases and J dropped 0 bases, with 15 bases sitting between them. CDR3 length: 15 residues. The germline gives CDR1 MDHEN, CDR2 SYDVKM.

CDR3 sequence (DNA): TGTGCCAGCAGGGCCGTCACGTTGGCTGAAGCTTTCTTT. As protein: CASRAVTLAEAFF. The chain carries TRBV28 and TRBJ1-1, with unresolved D. This CDR3 comprises 13 residues. V lost 6 bases, J lost 6 bases, and 14 bases lay in between. Germline V gives CDR1 MDHEN, CDR2 SYDVKM.

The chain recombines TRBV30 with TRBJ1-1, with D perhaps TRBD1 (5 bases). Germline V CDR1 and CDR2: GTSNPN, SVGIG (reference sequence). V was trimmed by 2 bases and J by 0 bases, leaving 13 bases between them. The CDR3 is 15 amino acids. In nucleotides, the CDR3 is TGTGCCTGGAGTTTCCCGACAGACCTGAACACTGAAGCTTTCTTT. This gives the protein CAWSFPTDLNTEAFF.

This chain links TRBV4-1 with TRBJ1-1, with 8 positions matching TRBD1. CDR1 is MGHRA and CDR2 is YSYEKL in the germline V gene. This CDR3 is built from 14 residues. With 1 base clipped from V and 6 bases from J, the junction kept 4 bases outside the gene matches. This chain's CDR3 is CASSQVARGPEAFF. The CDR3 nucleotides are TGCGCCAGCAGCCAAGTCGCCAGGGGGCCTGAAGCTTTCTTT.

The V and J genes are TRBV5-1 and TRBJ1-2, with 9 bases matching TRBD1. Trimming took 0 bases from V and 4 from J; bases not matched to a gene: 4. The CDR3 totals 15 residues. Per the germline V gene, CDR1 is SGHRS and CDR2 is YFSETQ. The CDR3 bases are TGCGCCAGCAGCTTGGAGGGACAGGGAGGCTATGGCTACACCTTC. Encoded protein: CASSLEGQGGYGYTF.

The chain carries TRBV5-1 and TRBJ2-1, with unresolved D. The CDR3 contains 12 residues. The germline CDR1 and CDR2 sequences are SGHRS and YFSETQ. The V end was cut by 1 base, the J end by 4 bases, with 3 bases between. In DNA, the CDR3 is TGCGCCAGCAGCTTGCGTTACAATGAGCAGTTCTTC. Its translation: CASSLRYNEQFF.

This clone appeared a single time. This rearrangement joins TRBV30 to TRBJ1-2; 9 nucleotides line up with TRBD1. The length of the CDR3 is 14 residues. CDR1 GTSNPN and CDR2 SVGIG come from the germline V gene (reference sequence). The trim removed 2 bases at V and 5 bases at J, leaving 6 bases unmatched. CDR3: CAWSRGQGTYGYTF. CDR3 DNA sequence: TGTGCCTGGAGTAGAGGACAGGGGACTTATGGCTACACCTTC.

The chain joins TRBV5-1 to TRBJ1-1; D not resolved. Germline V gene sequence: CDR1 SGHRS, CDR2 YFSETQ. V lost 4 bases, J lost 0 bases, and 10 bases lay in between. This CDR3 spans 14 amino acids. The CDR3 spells CASSDTGMNTEAFF. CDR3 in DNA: TGCGCCAGCAGCGACACCGGGATGAACACTGAAGCTTTCTTT. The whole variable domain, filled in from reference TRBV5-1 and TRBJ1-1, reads KAGVTQTPRYLIKTRGQQVTLSCSPISGHRSVSWYQQTPGQGLQFLFEYFSETQRNKGNFPGRFSGRQFSNSRSEMNVSTLELGDSALYLCASSDTGMNTEAFFGQGTRLTVV.

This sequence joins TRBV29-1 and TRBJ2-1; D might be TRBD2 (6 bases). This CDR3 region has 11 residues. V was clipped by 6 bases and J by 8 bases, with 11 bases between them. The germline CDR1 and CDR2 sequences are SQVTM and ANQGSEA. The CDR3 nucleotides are TGCAGCGTAGAACTAGCCGATGAGCAGTTCTTC. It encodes CSVELADEQFF.

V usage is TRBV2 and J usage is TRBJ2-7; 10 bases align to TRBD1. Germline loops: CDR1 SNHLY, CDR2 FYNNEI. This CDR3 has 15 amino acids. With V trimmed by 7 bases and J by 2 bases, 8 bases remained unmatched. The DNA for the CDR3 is TGTGCCAGCATTAGGGACAGGGGACCCGCCTACGAGCAGTACTTC. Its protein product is CASIRDRGPAYEQYF.

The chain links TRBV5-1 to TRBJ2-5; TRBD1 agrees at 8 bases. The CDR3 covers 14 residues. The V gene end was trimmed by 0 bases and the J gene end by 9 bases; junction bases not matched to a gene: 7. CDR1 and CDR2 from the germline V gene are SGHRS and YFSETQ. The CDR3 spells CASSLGTGRGAQYF. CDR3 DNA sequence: TGCGCCAGCAGCTTGGGGACAGGGCGAGGGGCCCAGTACTTC.

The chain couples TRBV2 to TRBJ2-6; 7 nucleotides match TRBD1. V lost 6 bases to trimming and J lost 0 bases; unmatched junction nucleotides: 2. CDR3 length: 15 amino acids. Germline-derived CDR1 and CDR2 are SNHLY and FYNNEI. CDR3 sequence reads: CASRAGGSGANVLTF. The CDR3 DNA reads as TGTGCCAGCAGGGCAGGGGGCTCTGGGGCCAACGTCCTGACTTTC.

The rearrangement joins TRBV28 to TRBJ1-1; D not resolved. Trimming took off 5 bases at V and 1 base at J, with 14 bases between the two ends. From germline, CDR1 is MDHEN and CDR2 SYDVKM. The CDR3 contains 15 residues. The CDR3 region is CASSPPRPENTEAFF. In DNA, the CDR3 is TGTGCCAGCAGTCCCCCGCGGCCAGAGAACACTGAAGCTTTCTTT.

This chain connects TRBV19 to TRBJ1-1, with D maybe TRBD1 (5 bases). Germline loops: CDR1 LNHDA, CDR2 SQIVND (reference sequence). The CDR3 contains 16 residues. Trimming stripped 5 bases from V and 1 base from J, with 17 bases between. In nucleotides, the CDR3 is TGTGCCAGTAGTTCGTACGGCGGGACGGCGAACACTGAAGCTTTCTTT. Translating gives CASSSYGGTANTEAFF.

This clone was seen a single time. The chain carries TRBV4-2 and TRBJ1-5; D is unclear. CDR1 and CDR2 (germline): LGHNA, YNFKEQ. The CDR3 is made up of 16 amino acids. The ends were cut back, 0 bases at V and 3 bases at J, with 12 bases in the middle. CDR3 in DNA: TGTGCCAGCAGCCAAGAGTCCCCCCGGTACAATCAGCCCCAGCATTTT. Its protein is CASSQESPRYNQPQHF.

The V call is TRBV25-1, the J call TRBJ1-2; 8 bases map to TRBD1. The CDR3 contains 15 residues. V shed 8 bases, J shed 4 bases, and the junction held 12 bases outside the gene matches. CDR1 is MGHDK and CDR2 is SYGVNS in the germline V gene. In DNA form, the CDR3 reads TGTGCCAGCGGAGGACAGGGAGGAGATATCTATGGCTACACCTTC. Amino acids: CASGGQGGDIYGYTF.

The CDR3 sequence: CASSSGLSSGNTIYF. The CDR3 DNA follows: TGCGCCAGCAGCTCGGGTCTCAGCTCTGGAAACACCATATATTTT. The chain couples TRBV5-1 to TRBJ1-3; D remains ambiguous. The V and J ends lost 3 bases and 0 bases respectively, with 10 bases between them. CDR1 and CDR2 from the germline V gene are SGHRS and YFSETQ. The CDR3 extends over 15 amino acids. The variable domain in full, with the rest retrieved from reference TRBV5-1 and TRBJ1-3, is KAGVTQTPRYLIKTRGQQVTLSCSPISGHRSVSWYQQTPGQGLQFLFEYFSETQRNKGNFPGRFSGRQFSNSRSEMNVSTLELGDSALYLCASSSGLSSGNTIYFGEGSWLTVV.

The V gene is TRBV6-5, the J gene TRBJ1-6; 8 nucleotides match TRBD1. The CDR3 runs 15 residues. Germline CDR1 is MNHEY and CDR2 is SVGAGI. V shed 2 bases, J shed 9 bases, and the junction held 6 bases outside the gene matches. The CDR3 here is CASSYTTGESSPLHF. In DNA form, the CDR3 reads TGTGCCAGCAGTTACACGACAGGGGAGAGTTCACCCCTCCACTTT.

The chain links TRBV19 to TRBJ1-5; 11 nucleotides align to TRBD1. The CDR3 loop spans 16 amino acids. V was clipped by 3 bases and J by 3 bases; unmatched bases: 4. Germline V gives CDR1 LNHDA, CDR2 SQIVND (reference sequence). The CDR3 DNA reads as TGTGCCAGTAGTATTGGACAGGGGGCCCCCAATCAGCCCCAGCATTTT. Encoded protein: CASSIGQGAPNQPQHF.

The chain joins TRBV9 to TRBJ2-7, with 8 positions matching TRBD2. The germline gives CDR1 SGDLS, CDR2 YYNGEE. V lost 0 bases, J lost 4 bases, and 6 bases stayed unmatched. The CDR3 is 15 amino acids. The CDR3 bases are TGTGCCAGCAGCGTAGCGGGAGGGTCCTCTTACGAGCAGTACTTC. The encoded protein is CASSVAGGSSYEQYF. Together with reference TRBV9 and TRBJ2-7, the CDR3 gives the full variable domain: DSGVTQTPKHLITATGQRVTLRCSPRSGDLSVYWYQQSLDQGLQFLIQYYNGEERAKGNILERFSAQQFPDLHSELNLSSLELGDSALYFCASSVAGGSSYEQYFGPGTRLTVT.

CDR3 sequence: CASSPPGREKLFF. The DNA of the CDR3 is TGTGCCAGCTCACCACCGGGGCGTGAAAAACTGTTTTTT. The gene calls are TRBV18 and TRBJ1-4; D might be TRBD1 (5 bases). The germline V gene has CDR1 KGHSH and CDR2 LQKENI. This CDR3 spans 13 amino acids. V was shortened by 0 bases and J by 7 bases, with 6 bases between the two germline ends.

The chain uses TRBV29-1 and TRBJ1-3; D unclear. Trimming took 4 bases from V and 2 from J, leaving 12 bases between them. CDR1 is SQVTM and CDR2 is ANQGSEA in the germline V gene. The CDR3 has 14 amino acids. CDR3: CSVVGSGAGNTIYF. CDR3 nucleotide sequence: TGCAGCGTTGTGGGTTCCGGGGCTGGAAACACCATATATTTT.

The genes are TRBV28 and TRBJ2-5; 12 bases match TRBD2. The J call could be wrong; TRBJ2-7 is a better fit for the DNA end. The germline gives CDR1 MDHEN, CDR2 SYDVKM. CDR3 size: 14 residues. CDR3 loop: CATDPSGREYEQYF. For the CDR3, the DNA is TGTGCCACCGACCCTAGCGGGAGGGAGTACGAGCAGTACTTC.

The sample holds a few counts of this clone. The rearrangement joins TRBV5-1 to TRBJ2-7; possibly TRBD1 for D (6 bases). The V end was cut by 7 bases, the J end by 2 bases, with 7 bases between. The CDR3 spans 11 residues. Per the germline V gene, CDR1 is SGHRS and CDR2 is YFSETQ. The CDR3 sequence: CASGDTYEQYF. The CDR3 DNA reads TGCGCCAGCGGGGACACCTACGAGCAGTACTTC. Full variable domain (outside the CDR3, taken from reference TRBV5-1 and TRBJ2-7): KAGVTQTPRYLIKTRGQQVTLSCSPISGHRSVSWYQQTPGQGLQFLFEYFSETQRNKGNFPGRFSGRQFSNSRSEMNVSTLELGDSALYLCASGDTYEQYFGPGTRLTVT.

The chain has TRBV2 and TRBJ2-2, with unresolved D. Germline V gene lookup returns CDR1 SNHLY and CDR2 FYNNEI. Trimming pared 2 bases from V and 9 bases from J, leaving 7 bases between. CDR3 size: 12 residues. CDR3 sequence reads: CASSELLWELFF. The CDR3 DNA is TGTGCCAGCAGTGAACTTCTCTGGGAGCTGTTTTTT.

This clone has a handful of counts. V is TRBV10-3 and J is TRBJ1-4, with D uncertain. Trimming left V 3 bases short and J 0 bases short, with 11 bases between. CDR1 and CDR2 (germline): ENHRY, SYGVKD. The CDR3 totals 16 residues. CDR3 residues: CAISESQFTTNEKLFF. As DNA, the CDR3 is TGTGCCATCAGTGAATCACAGTTTACAACTAATGAAAAACTGTTTTTT.

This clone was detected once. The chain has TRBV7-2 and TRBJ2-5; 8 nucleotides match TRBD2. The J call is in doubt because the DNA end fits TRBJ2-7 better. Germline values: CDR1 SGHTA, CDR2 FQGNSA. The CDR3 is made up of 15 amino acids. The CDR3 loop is CASSLGRGVLYEQYF. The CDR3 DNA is TGTGCCAGCAGCTTAGGGCGGGGGGTCTTGTACGAGCAGTACTTC.

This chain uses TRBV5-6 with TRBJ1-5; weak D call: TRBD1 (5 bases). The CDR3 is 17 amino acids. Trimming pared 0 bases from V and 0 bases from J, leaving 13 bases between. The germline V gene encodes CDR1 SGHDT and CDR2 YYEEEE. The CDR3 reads CASSLGRRGYSNQPQHF. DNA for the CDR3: TGTGCCAGCAGCTTGGGGCGGAGGGGATATAGCAATCAGCCCCAGCATTTT.

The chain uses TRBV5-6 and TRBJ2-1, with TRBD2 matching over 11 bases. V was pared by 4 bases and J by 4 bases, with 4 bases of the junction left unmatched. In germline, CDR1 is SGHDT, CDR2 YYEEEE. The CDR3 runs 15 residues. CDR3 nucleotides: TGTGCCAGCAGCCCAATAGCGGGGGGGTACAATGAGCAGTTCTTC. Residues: CASSPIAGGYNEQFF. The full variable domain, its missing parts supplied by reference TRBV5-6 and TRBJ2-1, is DAGVTQSPTHLIKTRGQQVTLRCSPKSGHDTVSWYQQALGQGPQFIFQYYEEEERQRGNFPDRFSGHQFPNYSSELNVNALLLGDSALYLCASSPIAGGYNEQFFGPGTRLTVL.